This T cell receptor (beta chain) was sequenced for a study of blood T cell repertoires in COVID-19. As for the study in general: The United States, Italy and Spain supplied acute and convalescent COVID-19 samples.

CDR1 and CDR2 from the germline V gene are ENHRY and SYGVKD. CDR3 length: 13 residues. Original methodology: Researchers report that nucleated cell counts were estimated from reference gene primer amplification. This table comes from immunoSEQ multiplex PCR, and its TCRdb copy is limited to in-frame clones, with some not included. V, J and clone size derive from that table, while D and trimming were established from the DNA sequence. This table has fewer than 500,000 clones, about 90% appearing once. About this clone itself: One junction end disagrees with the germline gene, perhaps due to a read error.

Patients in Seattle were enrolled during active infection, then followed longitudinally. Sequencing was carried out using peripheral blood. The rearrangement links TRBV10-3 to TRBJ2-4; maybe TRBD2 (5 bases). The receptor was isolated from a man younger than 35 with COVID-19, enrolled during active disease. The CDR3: CAISESEAAAVDF. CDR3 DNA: TGTGCCATCAGTGAGTCGGAGGCGGCTGCCGTGGACTTC.